The 27 T cell receptor beta chains in this list originate from one sample, sequenced in a study of blood T cell repertoires in COVID-19. Measured with immunoSEQ multiplex PCR; TCRdb has only the in-frame clones, and not every one. The profile shows around 150,000 clones, about 85% of them singletons. The sample was peripheral blood. The source is a human donor with acute or convalescent COVID-19. The donor label of this sample is uncertain.

CDR3 bases: TGTGCCAGCAGGGGGGGGGAACGAAAAAACTATGGCTACACCTTC. Translation: CASRGGERKNYGYTF. This sequence joins TRBV7-2 and TRBJ1-2, with D perhaps TRBD1 (5 bases). Trimming took off 6 bases at V and 2 bases at J, with 16 bases between the two ends. Germline lookup yields CDR1 SGHTA and CDR2 FQGNSA. This CDR3 has 15 residues.

V and J are TRBV9 and TRBJ2-1; 11 positions match TRBD2. This CDR3 spans 16 amino acids. CDR1 and CDR2 from the germline V gene are SGDLS and YYNGEE. Germline trimming cut 0 bases from V and 9 bases from J; bases unmatched to any gene: 8. CDR3 protein: CASSVAGLAGGLEQFF. DNA for the CDR3: TGTGCCAGCAGCGTAGCTGGTCTAGCGGGGGGTCTTGAGCAGTTCTTC.

V gene TRBV7-2 combines with J gene TRBJ2-3, with TRBD2 matching 8 bases. Germline CDR1 SGHTA, CDR2 FQGNSA. After removal of 5 bases from V and 7 bases from J, the junction contained 8 bases not matched to a gene. The length of the CDR3 is 14 residues. The CDR3 nucleotides read TGTGCCAGCAGCGCGCCGGGACTAGGGTATACGCAGTATTTT. Translated, it gives CASSAPGLGYTQYF.

The chain combines TRBV7-9 with TRBJ2-1; 16 nucleotides line up with TRBD2. This CDR3 comprises 18 residues. In germline, CDR1 is SEHNR, CDR2 FQNEAQ (reference sequence). J was trimmed by 3 bases and V by 5 bases; bases with no gene match: 7. The CDR3 loop is CASSETGTSGGVYNEQFF. The CDR3 region has the DNA TGTGCCAGCAGCGAAACTGGGACTAGCGGGGGGGTCTACAATGAGCAGTTCTTC.

CDR3 sequence (DNA): TGTGCCAGCAGTTACAGGGGATCTAATTCACCCCTCCACTTT. This gives the protein CASSYRGSNSPLHF. The chain has TRBV5-6 and TRBJ1-6; 7 bases are shared with TRBD1. The germline V gene encodes CDR1 SGHDT and CDR2 YYEEEE. Unmatched junction bases numbered 5, after V lost 5 bases and J lost 6 bases. The CDR3 loop spans 14 amino acids.

This CDR3 reads CASSSQSGDYEQYF. CDR3 bases: TGTGCCAGCAGCTCCCAGAGCGGGGACTACGAGCAGTACTTC. The gene calls are TRBV11-2 and TRBJ2-7; 7 bases match TRBD2. The CDR3 has 14 amino acids. J was trimmed by 3 bases and V by 4 bases; bases with no gene match: 6. Germline lookup yields CDR1 SGHAT and CDR2 FQNNGV.

The chain recombines TRBV19 with TRBJ1-1; TRBD1 might be the D (6 bases). In germline, CDR1 is LNHDA, CDR2 SQIVND (reference sequence). This CDR3 contains 13 residues. V lost 5 bases, J lost 0 bases, and 7 bases lay in between. The CDR3 protein is CASSGTMNTEAFF. Here the CDR3 DNA reads TGTGCCAGTAGTGGGACAATGAACACTGAAGCTTTCTTT. Drawing the rest from reference TRBV19 and TRBJ1-1, the complete variable domain is DGGITQSPKYLFRKEGQNVTLSCEQNLNHDAMYWYRQDPGQGLRLIYYSQIVNDFQKGDIAEGYSVSREKKESFPLTVTSAQKNPTAFYLCASSGTMNTEAFFGQGTRLTVV.

This clone has just one count. The chain links TRBV7-8 to TRBJ1-1; 7 bases fit TRBD1. CDR1 and CDR2 from the germline V gene are SGHVS and FQNEAQ. This CDR3 is 15 amino acids long. The ends lost 0 bases at V and 0 bases at J; junction bases unmatched: 1. The CDR3: CASSLATGLNTEAFF. CDR3 nucleotide sequence: TGTGCCAGCAGCTTAGCGACAGGGCTGAACACTGAAGCTTTCTTT.

The chain is built from TRBV4-3 and TRBJ1-1; D unclear. This CDR3 spans 13 amino acids. V was clipped by 0 bases and J by 7 bases, with 9 bases between them. Per the germline V gene, CDR1 is LGHNA and CDR2 is YSLEER. The CDR3 region is CASSQDLSLEAFF. CDR3 DNA: TGCGCCAGCAGCCAAGATCTATCTCTTGAAGCTTTCTTT.

Worth noting for this clone: A much more abundant neighbour one base away suggests this may be a read error. Written as DNA, the CDR3 is TGTGCCAGCAATGACGGGACAAATAATTCACCCCTCCACTTT. It yields the protein CASNDGTNNSPLHF. The chain recombines TRBV6-4 with TRBJ1-6, with TRBD1 as a possible D gene (6 bases). In germline, CDR1 is MRHNA, CDR2 SNTAGT. This CDR3 is built from 14 residues.

The rearrangement links TRBV14 to TRBJ1-1; D is possibly TRBD1 (6 bases). The length of the CDR3 is 17 residues. The germline V gene has CDR1 SGHDN and CDR2 FVKESK. The V and J ends lost 4 bases and 1 base respectively, with 19 bases between them. The CDR3 sequence is CASSPLIFGQKNTEAFF. CDR3 coding DNA: TGTGCCAGCAGCCCATTGATATTCGGACAGAAGAACACTGAAGCTTTCTTT.

This clone was seen only once. This sequence joins TRBV5-1 and TRBJ2-5; TRBD2 aligns across 13 bases. Germline V CDR1 and CDR2: SGHRS, YFSETQ. The CDR3 has 15 residues. Trimming took 5 bases from V and 5 from J; bases not matched to a gene: 6. The CDR3 coding sequence is TGCGCCAGCAGACTAGCGGGGGGGCCGGAGGAGACCCAGTACTTC. This sequence encodes CASRLAGGPEETQYF.

Only a few counts were recorded for this clone. This chain's CDR3 is CASSFTGYGYTF. The DNA of the CDR3 is TGTGCCAGCAGCTTTACAGGGTATGGCTACACCTTC. This chain uses TRBV7-9 with TRBJ1-2, with D possibly matching TRBD1 (6 bases). The CDR3 length is 12 residues. Germline lookup yields CDR1 SEHNR and CDR2 FQNEAQ (reference sequence). V lost 3 bases and J 5 bases, leaving 7 bases between the germline ends.

The genes are TRBV4-2 and TRBJ2-5; 16 nucleotides agree with TRBD2. Germline-derived CDR1 and CDR2 are LGHNA and YNFKEQ. The trim removed 4 bases at V and 3 bases at J, leaving 2 bases unmatched. The CDR3 sequence is 16 residues long. The CDR3 DNA follows: TGTGCCAGCAGCCCGGGACTAGCGGGGGGGAAAGAGACCCAGTACTTC. It codes for CASSPGLAGGKETQYF.

This rearrangement joins TRBV7-2 to TRBJ2-3; 7 bases agree with TRBD2. After removal of 4 bases from V and 4 bases from J, the junction contained 8 bases not matched to a gene. CDR3 length: 15 amino acids. Germline values: CDR1 SGHTA, CDR2 FQGNSA. The CDR3 reads CASSSRKAGPDTQYF. In DNA, the CDR3 is TGTGCCAGCAGCTCCCGTAAAGCGGGACCAGATACGCAGTATTTT.

This chain uses TRBV7-9 with TRBJ1-2; TRBD1 is a possible D gene (5 bases). V shed 1 base and J shed 7 bases, with 10 bases lying between them. The CDR3 consists of 13 residues. Per germline, CDR1 SEHNR and CDR2 FQNEAQ (reference sequence). The CDR3 sequence: CASSLGGQGGYTF. As DNA, the CDR3 is TGTGCCAGCAGCTTAGGCGGTCAGGGTGGCTACACCTTC. The full variable domain, with the rest looked up from reference TRBV7-9 and TRBJ1-2, is DTGVSQNPRHKITKRGQNVTFRCDPISEHNRLYWYRQTLGQGPEFLTYFQNEAQLEKSRLLSDRFSAERPKGSFSTLEIQRTEQGDSAMYLCASSLGGQGGYTFGSGTRLTVV.

The rearrangement links TRBV4-1 to TRBJ2-1; a weak D match, TRBD2 (5 bases). V dropped 2 bases and J dropped 12 bases, with 14 bases sitting between them. The CDR3 covers 13 residues. Per germline, CDR1 MGHRA and CDR2 YSYEKL. The CDR3 protein is CASSQTPLLGQFF. The CDR3 DNA follows: TGCGCCAGCAGCCAAACTCCCCTACTAGGGCAGTTCTTC.

V usage is TRBV7-2 and J usage is TRBJ1-2, with 10 bases matching TRBD1. J was trimmed by 3 bases and V by 7 bases; bases with no gene match: 8. The CDR3 runs to 15 residues. CDR1 and CDR2 (germline): SGHTA, FQGNSA. CDR3 coding DNA: TGTGCCAGCACCTCCGGGACAGGGGTATACTATGGCTACACCTTC. Encoded protein: CASTSGTGVYYGYTF. The full variable domain, in which reference TRBV7-2 and TRBJ1-2 provide the parts outside the CDR3, is GAGVSQSPSNKVTEKGKDVELRCDPISGHTALYWYRQSLGQGLEFLIYFQGNSAPDKSGLPSDRFSAERTGGSVSTLTIQRTQQEDSAVYLCASTSGTGVYYGYTFGSGTRLTVV.

The rearrangement links TRBV9 to TRBJ2-3; D is unclear. V was cut by 0 bases and J by 6 bases, with 14 bases left in between. Germline-derived CDR1 and CDR2 are SGDLS and YYNGEE. The CDR3 runs to 15 residues. DNA for the CDR3: TGTGCCAGCAGCGTAGCCCCAGTCCCAACGGATACGCAGTATTTT. Protein sequence: CASSVAPVPTDTQYF. Supplemented by reference TRBV9 and TRBJ2-3, the full variable domain reads DSGVTQTPKHLITATGQRVTLRCSPRSGDLSVYWYQQSLDQGLQFLIQYYNGEERAKGNILERFSAQQFPDLHSELNLSSLELGDSALYFCASSVAPVPTDTQYFGPGTRLTVL.

The V gene is TRBV7-3, the J gene TRBJ2-5; 8 nucleotides line up with TRBD2. From germline, CDR1 is SGHTA and CDR2 FQGTGA. The CDR3 has 16 amino acids. The ends lost 4 bases at V and 1 base at J; junction bases unmatched: 8. The CDR3 bases are TGTGCCAGCAGCTCTGGGGGTAGCGGGGTCCAAGAGACCCAGTACTTC. This translates into CASSSGGSGVQETQYF.

The chain employs TRBV2 and TRBJ1-3; maybe TRBD1 (5 bases). The V end lost 8 bases, the J end lost 2 bases, and 10 bases lay between the germline ends. The CDR3 extends over 13 amino acids. Germline-derived CDR1 and CDR2 are SNHLY and FYNNEI. The DNA for the CDR3 is TGTGCCAGCCAACAGGATACTGGAAACACCATATATTTT. Amino acid sequence: CASQQDTGNTIYF.

V is TRBV5-1 and J is TRBJ2-1; TRBD1 is a possible D gene (6 bases). V lost 0 bases and J 2 bases, leaving 6 bases between the germline ends. CDR1 is SGHRS, CDR2 YFSETQ, per germline. The CDR3 is 14 amino acids. Here the CDR3 reads CASSLGGPYNEQFF. The CDR3 coding sequence is TGCGCCAGCAGCTTGGGGGGGCCCTACAATGAGCAGTTCTTC. Supplemented by reference TRBV5-1 and TRBJ2-1, the full variable domain reads KAGVTQTPRYLIKTRGQQVTLSCSPISGHRSVSWYQQTPGQGLQFLFEYFSETQRNKGNFPGRFSGRQFSNSRSEMNVSTLELGDSALYLCASSLGGPYNEQFFGPGTRLTVL.

V gene TRBV9 combines with J gene TRBJ1-1; tentative D call: TRBD1 (5 bases). Trimming left V 3 bases short and J 1 base short, with 10 bases between. Per germline, CDR1 SGDLS and CDR2 YYNGEE. The CDR3 contains 14 residues. CDR3 bases: TGTGCCAGCAGCGCACCTACAGGGAACACTGAAGCTTTCTTT. It specifies CASSAPTGNTEAFF.

This clone was observed once. The gene calls are TRBV9 and TRBJ1-4; TRBD1 matches at 7 bases. CDR3 length: 18 residues. V lost 0 bases, J lost 8 bases, and 16 bases stayed unmatched. Germline V gene data show CDR1 as SGDLS and CDR2 as YYNGEE. CDR3 amino acids: CASSVASGTALGGEKLFF. CDR3 DNA: TGTGCCAGCAGCGTAGCATCAGGGACAGCTCTAGGAGGGGAAAAACTGTTTTTT.

CDR3 sequence (DNA): TGTGCCAGCAGCCAGACCCTCGGGGTCGCGGGGGGAAGAACCGGGGAGCTGTTTTTT. Translation gives CASSQTLGVAGGRTGELFF. This chain joins TRBV3-1 (or the pseudogene TRBV3-2) and TRBJ2-2; 8 nucleotides agree with TRBD2. Germline-derived CDR1 and CDR2 are LGHDT and YNNKEL (reference sequence). The length of the CDR3 is 19 residues. V shed 3 bases and J 5 bases; nucleotides not matched to a gene: 17.

The V call is TRBV28, the J call TRBJ1-2; D is undetermined. V was clipped by 5 bases and J by 3 bases, with 16 bases between them. The CDR3 is 15 amino acids. Germline loops: CDR1 MDHEN, CDR2 SYDVKM. CDR3 bases: TGTGCCAGCAGTCCCAATACTATCGGGGACTATGGCTACACCTTC. It translates to CASSPNTIGDYGYTF.

This chain links TRBV3-1 (or the pseudogene TRBV3-2) with TRBJ1-2, with 7 bases matching TRBD1. V was clipped by 0 bases and J by 3 bases; unmatched bases: 16. Looked up from germline, CDR1 is LGHDT and CDR2 is YNNKEL (reference sequence). This CDR3 contains 19 residues. CDR3 protein: CASSQDLVLTGNPYYGYTF. CDR3 sequence (DNA): TGTGCCAGCAGCCAAGATCTAGTTTTGACAGGGAACCCCTACTATGGCTACACCTTC.